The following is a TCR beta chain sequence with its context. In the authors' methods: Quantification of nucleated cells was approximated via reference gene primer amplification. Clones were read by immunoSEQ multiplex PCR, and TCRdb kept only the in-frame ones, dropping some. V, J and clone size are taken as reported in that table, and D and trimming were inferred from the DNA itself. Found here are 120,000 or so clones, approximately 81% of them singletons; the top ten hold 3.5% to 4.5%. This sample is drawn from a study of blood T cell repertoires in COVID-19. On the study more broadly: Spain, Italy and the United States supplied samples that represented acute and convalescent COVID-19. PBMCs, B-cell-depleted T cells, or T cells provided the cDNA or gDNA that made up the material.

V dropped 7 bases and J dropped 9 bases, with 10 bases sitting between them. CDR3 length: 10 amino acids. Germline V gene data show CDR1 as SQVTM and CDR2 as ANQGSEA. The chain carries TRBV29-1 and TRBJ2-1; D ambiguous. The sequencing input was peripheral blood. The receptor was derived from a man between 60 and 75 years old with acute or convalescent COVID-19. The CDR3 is CSASFGEQFF. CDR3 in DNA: TGCAGCGCCTCATTCGGTGAGCAGTTCTTC.